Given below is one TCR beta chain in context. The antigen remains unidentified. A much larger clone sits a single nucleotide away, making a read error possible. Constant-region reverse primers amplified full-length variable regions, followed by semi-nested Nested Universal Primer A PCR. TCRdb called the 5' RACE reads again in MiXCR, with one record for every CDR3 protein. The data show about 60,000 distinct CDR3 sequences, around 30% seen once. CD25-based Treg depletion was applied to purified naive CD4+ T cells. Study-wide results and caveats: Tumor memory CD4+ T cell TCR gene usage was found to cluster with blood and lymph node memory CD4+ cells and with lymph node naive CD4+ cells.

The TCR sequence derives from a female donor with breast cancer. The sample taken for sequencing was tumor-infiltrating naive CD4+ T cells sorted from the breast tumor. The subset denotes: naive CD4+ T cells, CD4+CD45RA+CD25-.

CDR3 DNA: TGTGCCAGCGGGACAGGAAACACCGGGGGGCTGTTTTTT. Its translation is CASGTGNTGGLFF. The chain joins TRBV12-3 or TRBV12-4 to TRBJ2-2; TRBD1 matches at 8 bases. The CDR3 consists of 13 residues.